This entry features one T cell receptor beta chain sequence. Its antigen is currently unknown. CDR3 length: 13 amino acids. Germline CDR1 and CDR2: GTSNPN and SVGIG (reference sequence). The ends were cut back, 3 bases at V and 3 bases at J, with 12 bases in the middle. The sample originates from a study of CD8+ T cells in alopecia areata. Across the study: The study gave treated patients oral tofacitinib at 5 to 10 mg twice daily.

Stated treatment: oral pan-JAK inhibitor, 5-10 mg twice daily. General observations from the study: Higher clonality than in normal scalp was seen in lesional scalp, especially alopecia totalis/universalis. TCR sharing was clearer in mice than between patients, perhaps partly owing to patient HLA diversity. Tofacitinib produced a significant decrease in scalp clonality and in expanded CD8+ clones among the top 100.

As the sequencing template, cDNA was produced by extracting RNA and reverse transcribing it. Assay used: immunoSEQ multiplex PCR; TCRdb lists only in-frame clones, some missing. This table holds 95,000 to 150,000 clones, around 60% found once. The specimen comprised CD4+ T cells sorted from blood, sampled at week 4, from a patient treated with tofacitinib. This sequence originates from a human donor with alopecia areata. The chain has TRBV30 and TRBJ2-7; D unresolved. CDR3: CAWRPGRHYEQYF. The DNA of the CDR3 is TGTGCCTGGAGGCCGGGCCGGCACTACGAGCAGTACTTC.